This T cell receptor beta chain originates from a study of CD8 T cells in ankylosing spondylitis. Study outcomes and limitations: It was reported that disease-linked clones were significantly enriched in matched ankylosing spondylitis synovial fluid.

This clonotype was observed a handful of times. Its antigen is unknown. One entry per CDR3 protein results from TCRdb running MiXCR on the 5' RACE reads. Here the sample spans some 130,000 distinct CDR3 sequences, just under 7.5% being singletons. Germline V gives CDR1 SGHKS, CDR2 YYEKEE (reference sequence). Trimming took 0 bases from V and 6 from J, leaving 14 bases between them. The CDR3 has 15 amino acids. The chain links TRBV5-5 to TRBJ2-3, with D perhaps matching TRBD1 or TRBD2 (6 bases each). Sequenced: blood, either unsorted or a sorted T cell fraction (not recorded which). This sequence originates from a female donor with ankylosing spondylitis or in good health (not recorded which). CDR3 amino acids: CASSLDRVREDTQYF. The DNA of the CDR3 is TGTGCCAGCAGCTTGGACAGGGTACGGGAGGATACGCAGTATTTT. Full variable domain (rest looked up from reference TRBV5-5 and TRBJ2-3): DAGVTQSPTHLIKTRGQQVTLRCSPISGHKSVSWYQQVLGQGPQFIFQYYEKEERGRGNFPDRFSARQFPNYSSELNVNALLLGDSALYLCASSLDRVREDTQYFGPGTRLTVL.